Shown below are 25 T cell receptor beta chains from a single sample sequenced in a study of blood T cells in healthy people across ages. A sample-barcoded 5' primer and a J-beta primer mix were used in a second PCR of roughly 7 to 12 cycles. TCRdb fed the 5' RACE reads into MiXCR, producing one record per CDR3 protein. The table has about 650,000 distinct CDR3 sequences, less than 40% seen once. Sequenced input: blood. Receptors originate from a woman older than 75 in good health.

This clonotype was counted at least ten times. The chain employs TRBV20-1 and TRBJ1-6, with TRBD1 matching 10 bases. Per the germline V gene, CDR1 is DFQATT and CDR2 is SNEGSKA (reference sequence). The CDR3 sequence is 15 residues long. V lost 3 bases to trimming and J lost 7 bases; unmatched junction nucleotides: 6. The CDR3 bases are TGCAGTGCTAGCTTGGGACAGGGGAAGAATTCACCCCTCCACTTT. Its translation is CSASLGQGKNSPLHF.

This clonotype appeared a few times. CDR3: CASSLDSGQSNEKLFF. In DNA form, the CDR3 reads TGTGCCAGCAGTTTAGACTCGGGACAGTCTAATGAAAAACTGTTTTTT. The chain carries TRBV12-3 or TRBV12-4 and TRBJ1-4, with TRBD1 matching over 7 bases. After removal of 1 base from V and 3 bases from J, the junction contained 5 bases not matched to a gene. The CDR3 covers 16 residues.

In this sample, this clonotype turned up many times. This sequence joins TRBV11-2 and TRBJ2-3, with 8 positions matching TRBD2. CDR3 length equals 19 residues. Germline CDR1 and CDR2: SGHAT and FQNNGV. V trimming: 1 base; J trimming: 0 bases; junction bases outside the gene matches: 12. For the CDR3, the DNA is TGTGCCAGCAGCTTAGTTGCGGGGGGCCTTTCTGCTAGCACAGATACGCAGTATTTT. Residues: CASSLVAGGLSASTDTQYF.

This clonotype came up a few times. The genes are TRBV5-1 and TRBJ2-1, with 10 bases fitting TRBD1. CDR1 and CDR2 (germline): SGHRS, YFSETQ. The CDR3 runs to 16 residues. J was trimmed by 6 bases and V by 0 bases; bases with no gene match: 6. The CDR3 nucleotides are TGCGCCAGCAGCTTGGCCGGGACAGGGGCGTGCAATGAGCAGTTCTTC. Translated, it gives CASSLAGTGACNEQFF. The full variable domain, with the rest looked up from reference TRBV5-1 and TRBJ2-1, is KAGVTQTPRYLIKTRGQQVTLSCSPISGHRSVSWYQQTPGQGLQFLFEYFSETQRNKGNFPGRFSGRQFSNSRSEMNVSTLELGDSALYLCASSLAGTGACNEQFFGPGTRLTVL.

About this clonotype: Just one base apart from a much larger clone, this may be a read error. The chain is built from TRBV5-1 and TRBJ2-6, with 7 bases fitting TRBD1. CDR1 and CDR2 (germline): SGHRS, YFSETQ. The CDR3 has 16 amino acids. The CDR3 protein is CASSLRTGSGANVRTF. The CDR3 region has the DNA TGCGCCAGCAGCTTGCGGACAGGCTCTGGGGCCAACGTCCGGACTTTC.

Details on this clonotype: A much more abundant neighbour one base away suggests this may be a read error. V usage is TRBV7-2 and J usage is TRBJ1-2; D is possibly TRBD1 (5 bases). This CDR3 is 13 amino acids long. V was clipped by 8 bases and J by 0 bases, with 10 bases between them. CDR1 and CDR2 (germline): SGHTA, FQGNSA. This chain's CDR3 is CASGGEPNYGYTF. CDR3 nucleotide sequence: TGTGCCAGCGGGGGGGAGCCTAACTATGGCTACACCTTC.

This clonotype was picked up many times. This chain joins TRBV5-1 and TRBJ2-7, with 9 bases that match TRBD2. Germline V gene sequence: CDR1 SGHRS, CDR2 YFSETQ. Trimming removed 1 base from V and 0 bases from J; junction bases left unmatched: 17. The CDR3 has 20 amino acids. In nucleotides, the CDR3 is TGCGCCAGCAGCTTGCCATCGCGCGCTAGCGGGGCTCTTAGCTCCTACGAGCAGTACTTC. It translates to CASSLPSRASGALSSYEQYF.

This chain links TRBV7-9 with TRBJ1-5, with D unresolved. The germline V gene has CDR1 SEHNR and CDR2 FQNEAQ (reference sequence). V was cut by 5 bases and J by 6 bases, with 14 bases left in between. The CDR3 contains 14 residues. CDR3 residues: CASSQEGGGQPQHF. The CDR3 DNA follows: TGTGCCAGCAGCCAAGAGGGTGGCGGTCAGCCCCAGCATTTT.

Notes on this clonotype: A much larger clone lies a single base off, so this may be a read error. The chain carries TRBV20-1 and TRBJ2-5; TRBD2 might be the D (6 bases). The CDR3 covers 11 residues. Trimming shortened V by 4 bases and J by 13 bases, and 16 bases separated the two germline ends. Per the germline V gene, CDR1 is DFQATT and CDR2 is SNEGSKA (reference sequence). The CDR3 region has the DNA TGCAGTGCTACCCTGCTTCGGGAGCTGTACTTC. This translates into CSATLLRELYF.

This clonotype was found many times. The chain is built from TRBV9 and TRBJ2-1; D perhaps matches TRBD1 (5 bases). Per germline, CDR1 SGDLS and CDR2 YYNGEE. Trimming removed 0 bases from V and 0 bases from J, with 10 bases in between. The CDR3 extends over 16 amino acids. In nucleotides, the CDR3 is TGTGCCAGCAGCGTAGAGGGGTTGGGCTCCTACAATGAGCAGTTCTTC. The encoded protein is CASSVEGLGSYNEQFF.

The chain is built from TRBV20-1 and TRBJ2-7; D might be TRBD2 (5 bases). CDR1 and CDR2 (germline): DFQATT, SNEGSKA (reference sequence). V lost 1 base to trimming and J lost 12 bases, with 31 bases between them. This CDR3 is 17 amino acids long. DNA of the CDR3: TGCAGTGCTAGAGGTCGGGAAGGGCGGAGATCCTCGTGGACCCGGTACTTC. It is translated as CSARGREGRRSSWTRYF.

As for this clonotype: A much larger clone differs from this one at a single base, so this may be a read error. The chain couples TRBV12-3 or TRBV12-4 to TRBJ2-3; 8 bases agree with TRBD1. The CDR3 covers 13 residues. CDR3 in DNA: TGTGCCAGCACGCGGGACAGGACAGATGCGCAGTATTTT. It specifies CASTRDRTDAQYF.

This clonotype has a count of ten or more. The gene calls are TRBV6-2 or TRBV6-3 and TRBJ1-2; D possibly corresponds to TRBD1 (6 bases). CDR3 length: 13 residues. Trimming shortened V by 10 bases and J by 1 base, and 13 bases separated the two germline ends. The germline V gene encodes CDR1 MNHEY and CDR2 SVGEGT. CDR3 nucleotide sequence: TGTGCCACCTTGCGAGGGGGTAACTATGGCTACACCTTC. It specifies CATLRGGNYGYTF.

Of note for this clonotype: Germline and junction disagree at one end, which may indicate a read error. The CDR3 reads CASSQAAITGGLFF. The CDR3 bases are TGTGCCAGCAGCCAAGCGGCTATCACCGGGGGGCTGTTTTTT. The chain has TRBV4-2 and TRBJ2-2, with D perhaps TRBD2 (6 bases). CDR3 size: 14 residues. From germline, CDR1 is LGHNA and CDR2 YNFKEQ.

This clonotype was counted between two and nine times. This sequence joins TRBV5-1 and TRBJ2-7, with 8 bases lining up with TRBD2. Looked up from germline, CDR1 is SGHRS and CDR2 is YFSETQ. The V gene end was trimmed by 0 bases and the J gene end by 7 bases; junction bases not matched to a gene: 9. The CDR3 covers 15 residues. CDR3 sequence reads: CASSLDGGAPNEQYF. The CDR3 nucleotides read TGCGCCAGCAGCTTGGACGGGGGGGCACCCAATGAGCAGTACTTC.

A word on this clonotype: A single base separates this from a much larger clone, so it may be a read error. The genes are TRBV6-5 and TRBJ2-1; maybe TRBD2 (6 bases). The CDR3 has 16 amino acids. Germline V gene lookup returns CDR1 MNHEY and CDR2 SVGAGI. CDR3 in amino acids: CTSSRLGSGRNNEQFF. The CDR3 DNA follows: TGTACCAGCAGTCGCCTAGGTAGCGGACGAAACAATGAGCAGTTCTTC.

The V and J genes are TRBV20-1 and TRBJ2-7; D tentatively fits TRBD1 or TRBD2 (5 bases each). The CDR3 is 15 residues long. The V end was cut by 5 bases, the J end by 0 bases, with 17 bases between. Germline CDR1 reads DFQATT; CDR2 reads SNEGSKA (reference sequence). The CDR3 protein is CSAFPGTGISYEQYF. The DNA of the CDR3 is TGCAGTGCTTTCCCAGGGACGGGGATCTCCTACGAGCAGTACTTC.

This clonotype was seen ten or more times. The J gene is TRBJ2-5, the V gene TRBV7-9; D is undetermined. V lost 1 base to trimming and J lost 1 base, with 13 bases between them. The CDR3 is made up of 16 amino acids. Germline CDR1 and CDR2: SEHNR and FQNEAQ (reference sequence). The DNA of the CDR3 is TGTGCCAGCAGCTTAGTTCTGCAGGCCGTCCAAGAGACCCAGTACTTC. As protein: CASSLVLQAVQETQYF.

The CDR3 here is CSARGSRLAGEETQYF. CDR3 nucleotide sequence: TGCAGTGCTAGGGGATCGCGGCTAGCGGGAGAGGAGACCCAGTACTTC. The V call is TRBV20-1, the J call TRBJ2-5; 10 bases fit TRBD2. The CDR3 is made up of 16 amino acids. Trimming removed 3 bases from V and 5 bases from J; junction bases left unmatched: 12. CDR1 is DFQATT, CDR2 SNEGSKA, per germline (reference sequence).

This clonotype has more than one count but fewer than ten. CDR3 sequence reads: CASSPLAGFNDEQYF. The CDR3 DNA sequence: TGTGCCAGCTCACCACTTGCCGGGTTTAATGACGAGCAGTACTTC. The genes are TRBV18 and TRBJ2-4; D remains unclear. TRBJ2-7 matches the DNA end more closely, so the J call is doubtful. The CDR3 runs 15 residues. The germline gives CDR1 KGHSH, CDR2 LQKENI.

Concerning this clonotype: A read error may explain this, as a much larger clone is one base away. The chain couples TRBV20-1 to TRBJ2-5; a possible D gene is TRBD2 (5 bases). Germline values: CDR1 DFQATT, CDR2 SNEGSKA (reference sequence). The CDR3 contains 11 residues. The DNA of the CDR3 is TGCAGGGGAGAAGCCCAAGAGACCCAGTACTTC. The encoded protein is CRGEAQETQYF.

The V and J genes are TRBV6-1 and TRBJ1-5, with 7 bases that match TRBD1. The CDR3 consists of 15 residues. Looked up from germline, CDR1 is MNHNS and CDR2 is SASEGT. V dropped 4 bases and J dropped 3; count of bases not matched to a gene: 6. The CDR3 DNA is TGTGCCAGCAGTGTTGAGGGACAGTTCAATCAGCCCCAGCATTTT. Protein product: CASSVEGQFNQPQHF.

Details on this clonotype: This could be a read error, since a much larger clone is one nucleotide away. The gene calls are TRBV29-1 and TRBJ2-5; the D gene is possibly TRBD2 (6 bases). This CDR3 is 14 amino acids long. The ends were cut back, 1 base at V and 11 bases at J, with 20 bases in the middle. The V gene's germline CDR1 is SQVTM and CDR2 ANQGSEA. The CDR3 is CSVEVADSYNEQYF. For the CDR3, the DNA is TGCAGCGTTGAAGTAGCGGACTCCTACAATGAGCAGTACTTC. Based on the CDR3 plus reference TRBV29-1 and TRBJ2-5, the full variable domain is SAVISQKPSRDICQRGTSLTIQCQVDSQVTMMFWYRQQPGQSLTLIATANQGSEATYESGFVIDKFPISRPNLTFSTLTVSNMSPEDSSIYLCSVEVADSYNEQYFGPGTRLLVL.

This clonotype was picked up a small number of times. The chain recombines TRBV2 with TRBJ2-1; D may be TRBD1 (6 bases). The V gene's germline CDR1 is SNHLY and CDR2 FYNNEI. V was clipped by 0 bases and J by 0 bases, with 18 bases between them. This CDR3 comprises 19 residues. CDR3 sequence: CASSEALLKGTSSYNEQFF. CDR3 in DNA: TGTGCCAGCAGTGAAGCCCTCCTTAAGGGGACAAGCTCCTACAATGAGCAGTTCTTC.

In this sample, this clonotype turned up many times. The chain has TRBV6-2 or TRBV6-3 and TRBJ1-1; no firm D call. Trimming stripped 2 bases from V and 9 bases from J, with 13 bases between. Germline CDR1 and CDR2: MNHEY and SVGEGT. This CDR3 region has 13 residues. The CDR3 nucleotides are TGTGCCAGCAGTTACCCCCGGACGGTACAAGCTTTCTTT. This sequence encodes CASSYPRTVQAFF.